These 5 T cell receptor beta chains originate from one sample sequenced in a study of shared clonotypes between healthy human individuals. Terminally differentiated effector memory CD45RA+ cells were excluded by CCR7 positive selection of CD45RO-negative cells. TCRdb's copy holds only in-frame clones and misses some; the assay was immunoSEQ multiplex PCR. The table has 2 million to 2.5 million clones, about 93% seen once. The sequencing input was naive CD8+ T cells from PBMCs. The origin of the receptors is a man between 18 and 35 years old in good health. Some clones in this sample may be carry-over from other donors' samples.

The V gene is TRBV7-8, the J gene TRBJ2-5; TRBD1 might be the D (7 bases). Germline V gives CDR1 SGHVS, CDR2 FQNEAQ. V was cut by 5 bases and J by 1 base, with 17 bases left in between. This CDR3 region has 16 residues. The CDR3 region has the DNA TGTGCCAGCAGCCCGGGGGCAGGGGGGTTCCAAGAGACCCAGTACTTC. Translating it yields CASSPGAGGFQETQYF.

J is TRBJ2-7 and V is TRBV4-1; 8 bases are a match to TRBD1. This CDR3 is 17 amino acids long. Germline values: CDR1 MGHRA, CDR2 YSYEKL. Trimming at V came to 1 base and at J to 3 bases, leaving 11 bases not matched to a gene. The CDR3 reads CASSQVSRAGGIYEQYF. In nucleotides, the CDR3 is TGCGCCAGCAGCCAAGTGAGCCGGGCAGGGGGCATCTACGAGCAGTACTTC.

The chain links TRBV7-9 to TRBJ2-1; 8 nucleotides agree with TRBD1. This CDR3 spans 16 amino acids. Trimming cost V 5 bases and J 4 bases; bases outside gene matches: 10. Germline CDR1 is SEHNR and CDR2 is FQNEAQ (reference sequence). CDR3 coding DNA: TGTGCCAGCAGCCCGCACAGGGGGACCCCTTACAATGAGCAGTTCTTC. It codes for CASSPHRGTPYNEQFF.

This chain links TRBV5-1 with TRBJ2-3; D may be TRBD2 (5 bases). Germline values: CDR1 SGHRS, CDR2 YFSETQ. The germline V and J ends were trimmed by 0 bases and 3 bases, with 11 bases remaining between them. This CDR3 contains 15 residues. DNA for the CDR3: TGCGCCAGCAGCTTGGAGTGGACTGGAACAGATACGCAGTATTTT. This translates into CASSLEWTGTDTQYF.

The chain is built from TRBV4-3 and TRBJ2-5; 11 nucleotides line up with TRBD1. This CDR3 contains 15 residues. Germline V lookup: CDR1 LGHNA, CDR2 YSLEER. The V gene end was trimmed by 4 bases and the J gene end by 4 bases; junction bases not matched to a gene: 5. CDR3 DNA sequence: TGCGCCAGCAGCCGAACGGGACAGGGGGGAGAGACCCAGTACTTC. Its translation is CASSRTGQGGETQYF.